This TCR beta chain originates from a study of blood T cell repertoires in COVID-19. Clones were sequenced by immunoSEQ multiplex PCR, and TCRdb holds only the in-frame ones, with some missing. The sample lists about 480,000 clones, 85% to 90% seen once, with 1.8% in the top ten. The CDR3 is made up of 13 amino acids. The germline CDR1 and CDR2 sequences are SQVTM and ANQGSEA. The V gene end was trimmed by 3 bases and the J gene end by 3 bases; junction bases not matched to a gene: 4. The source material was PBMCs or T cells enriched from blood (not recorded which). This rearrangement joins TRBV29-1 to TRBJ2-5; the match to TRBD1 covers 7 bases. The receptor's source is a woman between 40 and 50 years old who had recovered from COVID-19. The CDR3 sequence: CSVEETGKETQYF. In DNA form, the CDR3 reads TGCAGCGTTGAGGAGACAGGGAAAGAGACCCAGTACTTC.